This TCR beta chain was sequenced during a study of T cell clones after liver transplantation. Overall study findings and caveats: Compared with third party-reactive sequences, donor-reactive ones declined more, independent of withdrawal success.

Sequencing was performed with immunoSEQ multiplex PCR; in TCRdb, only in-frame clones are kept and a portion is missing. Here the sample spans 45,000 to 60,000 clones, 84% being singletons. For this clone: What it binds is not known.

The germline V gene encodes CDR1 SGHDT and CDR2 YYEEEE. Trimming left V 1 base short and J 3 bases short, with 8 bases between. This CDR3 region has 14 residues. This chain uses TRBV5-6 with TRBJ2-4; D gene ambiguous. The TCR was taken from a human donor who received a liver transplant. Sequenced material: CD4+ T cells from blood, taken before liver transplant. The CDR3 here is CASSLNGRKNIQYF. The CDR3 DNA reads as TGTGCCAGCAGCTTGAACGGTCGCAAAAACATTCAGTACTTC.